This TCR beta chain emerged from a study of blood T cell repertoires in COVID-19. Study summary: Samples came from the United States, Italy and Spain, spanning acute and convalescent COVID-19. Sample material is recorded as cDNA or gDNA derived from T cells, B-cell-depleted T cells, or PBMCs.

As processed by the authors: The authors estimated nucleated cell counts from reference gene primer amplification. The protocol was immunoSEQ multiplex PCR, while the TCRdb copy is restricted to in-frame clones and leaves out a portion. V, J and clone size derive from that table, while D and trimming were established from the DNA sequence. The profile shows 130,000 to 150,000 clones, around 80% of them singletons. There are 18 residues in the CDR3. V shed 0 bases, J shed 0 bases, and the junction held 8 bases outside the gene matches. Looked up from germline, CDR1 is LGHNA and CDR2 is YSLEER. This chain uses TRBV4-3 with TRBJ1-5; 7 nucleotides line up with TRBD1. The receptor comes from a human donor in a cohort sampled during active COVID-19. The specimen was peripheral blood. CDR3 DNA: TGCGCCAGCAGCCAAGATTGGGACAGACAAATTAGCAATCAGCCCCAGCATTTT. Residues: CASSQDWDRQISNQPQHF.